This is a list of T cell receptor beta chains from one sample in a study of T cells in Graves' hyperthyroidism and ophthalmopathy. Each CDR3 protein is one row after TCRdb ran MiXCR on the multiplex PCR reads. The top ten hold roughly 14% of the sample, which has approximately 270,000 distinct CDR3 sequences, about 14% seen once. The sample taken for sequencing was blood. These receptor sequences come from a middle-aged woman with Graves' hyperthyroidism that later progressed to Graves' ophthalmopathy. Both conserved end residues are part of each CDR3. The order of the fields is CDR3 protein, CDR3 DNA, J gene, D gene, clone size, V gene. The D gene is left open where the match is weak. Not all rows give a size; the values are once, few, many and, for expanded clones, a class.

CDR3 protein: CASSQGGTTGELFF
CDR3 DNA: TGTGCCAGCAGCCAAGGGGGGACAACCGGGGAGCTGTTTTTT
J gene: TRBJ2-2
D gene: .
clone size: many
V gene: TRBV3-1

CDR3 protein: CASRLPGLLSYEQYF
CDR3 DNA: TGTGCCAGCAGGCTCCCGGGACTTTTATCCTACGAGCAGTACTTC
J gene: TRBJ2-7
D gene: .
clone size: few
V gene: TRBV6-1

CDR3 protein: CSAQKSGSGLYEQYF
CDR3 DNA: TGCAGTGCCCAGAAGTCAGGAAGTGGTCTCTACGAGCAGTACTTC
J gene: TRBJ2-7
D gene: .
clone size: many
V gene: TRBV20-1

CDR3 protein: CASSQDWVPTGELFF
CDR3 DNA: TGTGCCAGCAGCCAAGATTGGGTCCCCACCGGGGAGCTGTTTTTT
J gene: TRBJ2-2
D gene: .
clone size: many
V gene: TRBV14

CDR3 protein: CASSQDTPDNYGYTF
CDR3 DNA: TGCGCCAGCAGCCAAGATACTCCAGACAACTATGGCTACACCTTC
J gene: TRBJ1-2
D gene: .
clone size: many
V gene: TRBV4-1

CDR3 protein: CAISWTESDGYTF
CDR3 DNA: TGTGCCATCAGTTGGACAGAATCTGATGGCTACACCTTC
J gene: TRBJ1-2
D gene: .
clone size: .
V gene: TRBV10-3

CDR3 protein: CASSRGPRYEQYF
CDR3 DNA: TGCGCCAGCAGCCGGGGTCCACGCTACGAGCAGTACTTC
J gene: TRBJ2-7
D gene: .
clone size: many
V gene: TRBV5-1

CDR3 protein: CSAPSLNSYNSPLHF
CDR3 DNA: TGCAGTGCCCCCTCCTTGAACTCCTATAATTCACCCCTCCACTTT
J gene: TRBJ1-6
D gene: .
clone size: .
V gene: TRBV20-1

CDR3 protein: CASSTGSNQPQHF
CDR3 DNA: TGTGCCAGCAGTACAGGGAGCAATCAGCCCCAGCATTTT
J gene: TRBJ1-5
D gene: .
clone size: many
V gene: TRBV6-4

CDR3 protein: CAWRRPGPPGDTQYF
CDR3 DNA: TGTGCCTGGAGAAGGCCAGGGCCTCCCGGGGATACGCAGTATTTT
J gene: TRBJ2-3
D gene: .
clone size: many
V gene: TRBV30

CDR3 protein: CASTNGGNTIYF
CDR3 DNA: TGTGCCAGCACCAACGGGGGAAACACCATATATTTT
J gene: TRBJ1-3
D gene: .
clone size: .
V gene: TRBV6-1

CDR3 protein: CSAKRGAFVNTEAFF
CDR3 DNA: TGCAGTGCTAAAAGGGGGGCTTTTGTGAACACTGAAGCTTTCTTT
J gene: TRBJ1-1
D gene: .
clone size: .
V gene: TRBV20-1

CDR3 protein: CATSDFSDHGSNQPQHF
CDR3 DNA: TGTGCCACCAGTGATTTTAGCGATCATGGGAGCAATCAGCCCCAGCATTTT
J gene: TRBJ1-5
D gene: .
clone size: many
V gene: TRBV24-1